The next 32 T cell receptor beta chains were all read from a single sample in a study of regulatory T cells in long-lasting Graves disease. Both iRepertoire HTBI primers and Arm-PCR of CDR3 regions were used to build the TCR beta libraries. One entry per CDR3 protein results from TCRdb running MiXCR on the multiplex PCR reads. The sample consists of 400,000 to 500,000 distinct CDR3 sequences, over 15% of them appearing once. Time point: newly diagnosed GD, antithyroid drugs for less than 3 months. Extracted PBMC RNA gave rise to the TCR library. These data were also filed under a second study, of T cells in Graves' hyperthyroidism and ophthalmopathy.

The sequences come from peripheral blood mononuclear cells (PBMCs), collected at new diagnosis, from a patient treated with antithyroid drugs. Every receptor here comes from a woman aged 18-29 years with Graves disease.

Details on this clonotype: It may be a read error: a sequence one base away is much more abundant. This chain joins TRBV5-1 and TRBJ2-1; tentative D call: TRBD1 (6 bases). CDR3 length: 14 residues. Germline values: CDR1 SGHRS, CDR2 YFSETQ. Written as DNA, the CDR3 is TGCGCCAGCAAGGGGGTGAGCTCCCACAATGAGCAGTTCTTC. Its translation: CASKGVSSHNEQFF.

The gene calls are TRBV9 and TRBJ2-1; a possible D gene is TRBD1 (5 bases). Trimming stripped 4 bases from V and 0 bases from J, with 14 bases between. The CDR3 is 16 amino acids. Germline V gene data show CDR1 as SGDLS and CDR2 as YYNGEE. CDR3 coding DNA: TGTGCCAGCAGCCCAGACCAGGGAAGCTCCTACAATGAGCAGTTCTTC. Its translation is CASSPDQGSSYNEQFF.

This clonotype was counted many times. The rearrangement joins TRBV12-3 or TRBV12-4 to TRBJ2-7; TRBD1 matches 9 bases. CDR3 length: 13 residues. The ends lost 5 bases at V and 6 bases at J; junction bases unmatched: 5. The CDR3 protein is CASSMGQGSEQYF. For the CDR3, the DNA is TGTGCCAGCAGTATGGGACAGGGAAGCGAGCAGTACTTC.

The chain recombines TRBV30 with TRBJ1-1; D is possibly TRBD1 (6 bases). The CDR3 runs 13 residues. Germline V gene data show CDR1 as GTSNPN and CDR2 as SVGIG (reference sequence). V lost 4 bases, J lost 6 bases, and 15 bases lay in between. The CDR3 DNA reads TGTGCCTGGAATGGGGGGGCTTCATCTGAAGCTTTCTTT. This translates into CAWNGGASSEAFF.

At least ten counts were recorded for this clonotype. The chain carries TRBV11-3 and TRBJ2-2; 12 positions agree with TRBD2. V shed 5 bases and J 8 bases; nucleotides not matched to a gene: 6. Germline CDR1 is SGHNT and CDR2 is YENEEA. This CDR3 contains 15 residues. CDR3 bases: TGTGCCAGCAGCAGAAGACTAGCGGGAGTTGGGGAGCTGTTTTTT. It encodes CASSRRLAGVGELFF.

This clonotype was seen at least ten times. The chain joins TRBV5-1 to TRBJ2-1; D is undetermined. Germline CDR1 is SGHRS and CDR2 is YFSETQ. This CDR3 comprises 15 residues. The V and J ends lost 4 bases and 2 bases respectively, with 13 bases between them. DNA for the CDR3: TGCGCCAGCAGCCCGGAAGGTACCCCCTACAATGAGCAGTTCTTC. It codes for CASSPEGTPYNEQFF.

In this sample, this clonotype turned up many times. V is TRBV20-1 and J is TRBJ2-3; 7 nucleotides agree with TRBD2. This CDR3 is 16 amino acids long. Germline V gives CDR1 DFQATT, CDR2 SNEGSKA (reference sequence). With V trimmed by 0 bases and J by 4 bases, 10 bases remained unmatched. CDR3 DNA sequence: TGCAGTGCTAGAGATCTTGCGGGAGCTCTCGCAGATACGCAGTATTTT. This encodes CSARDLAGALADTQYF.

The rearrangement links TRBV4-2 to TRBJ2-7; D remains ambiguous. There are 13 residues in the CDR3. V was shortened by 1 base and J by 3 bases, with 7 bases between the two germline ends. The germline V gene encodes CDR1 LGHNA and CDR2 YNFKEQ. CDR3 in amino acids: CASSQGSVYEQYF. In nucleotides, the CDR3 is TGTGCCAGCAGCCAAGGATCGGTCTACGAGCAGTACTTC.

This clonotype came up many times. The chain carries TRBV6-5 and TRBJ2-5; 14 nucleotides align to TRBD2. This CDR3 has 21 amino acids. Germline V CDR1 and CDR2: MNHEY, SVGAGI. The V and J ends lost 4 bases and 2 bases, in that order; junction bases with no gene match: 18. The CDR3 bases are TGTGCCAGCAGTTCCCCTTTGGGGCAGGCCGGGACTAGCGGGAGTCAAGAGACCCAGTACTTC. Translating gives CASSSPLGQAGTSGSQETQYF.

The chain recombines TRBV7-3 with TRBJ2-1; no definite D call. V was pared by 3 bases and J by 6 bases, with 9 bases between. Germline V gene lookup returns CDR1 SGHTA and CDR2 FQGTGA. The CDR3 consists of 13 residues. CDR3 loop: CASSLAAPNEQFF. As DNA, the CDR3 is TGTGCCAGCAGCTTGGCCGCCCCCAATGAGCAGTTCTTC.

This clonotype was detected many times. The chain combines TRBV28 with TRBJ2-5, with 15 bases identical to TRBD2. Germline CDR1 is MDHEN and CDR2 is SYDVKM. This CDR3 has 15 residues. Trimming took 6 bases from V and 13 from J; bases not matched to a gene: 12. In DNA, the CDR3 is TGTGCCAGCAGCCCAGGACTAGCGGGAGGGGGGGTTCGGTACTTC. It translates to CASSPGLAGGGVRYF.

This clonotype was counted many times. V is TRBV11-2 and J is TRBJ1-2, with 7 bases aligning to TRBD1. This CDR3 is 13 amino acids long. Trimming took 3 bases from V and 6 from J; bases not matched to a gene: 4. CDR1 is SGHAT, CDR2 FQNNGV, per germline. The CDR3 sequence: CASSLTGRNGYTF. In DNA, the CDR3 is TGTGCCAGCAGCTTGACAGGGCGGAATGGCTACACCTTC. The entire variable domain, with the rest obtained from reference TRBV11-2 and TRBJ1-2, is as follows: EAGVAQSPRYKIIEKRQSVAFWCNPISGHATLYWYQQILGQGPKLLIQFQNNGVVDDSQLPKDRFSAERLKGVDSTLKIQPAKLEDSAVYLCASSLTGRNGYTFGSGTRLTVV.

This clonotype has at least ten counts. The chain carries TRBV11-2 and TRBJ2-1; no clear D gene. CDR3 length: 13 residues. V was trimmed by 5 bases and J by 3 bases, leaving 8 bases between them. CDR1 and CDR2 (germline): SGHAT, FQNNGV. The CDR3 loop is CASSTQFYNEQFF. CDR3 DNA sequence: TGTGCCAGCAGCACCCAGTTCTACAATGAGCAGTTCTTC.

The table lists this clonotype with many counts. V usage is TRBV27 and J usage is TRBJ2-3; the D gene is possibly TRBD2 (6 bases). The germline V gene has CDR1 MNHEY and CDR2 SMNVEV (reference sequence). The CDR3 consists of 15 residues. Trimming took off 8 bases at V and 0 bases at J, with 15 bases between the two ends. The CDR3 loop reads CASLGRALSTDTQYF. Here the CDR3 DNA reads TGTGCCAGCCTCGGGAGAGCGCTTAGCACAGATACGCAGTATTTT.

This clonotype was seen at least ten times. The rearrangement uses TRBV7-2 and TRBJ2-1; TRBD2 matches at 11 bases. CDR1 SGHTA and CDR2 FQGNSA come from the germline V gene. V was pared by 6 bases and J by 0 bases, with 7 bases of the junction left unmatched. CDR3 length: 17 amino acids. The CDR3 here is CASRRTSGWSSYNEQFF. The CDR3 nucleotides are TGTGCCAGCAGAAGGACTAGCGGGTGGAGCTCCTACAATGAGCAGTTCTTC. The whole variable domain, filled in from reference TRBV7-2 and TRBJ2-1, reads GAGVSQSPSNKVTEKGKDVELRCDPISGHTALYWYRQSLGQGLEFLIYFQGNSAPDKSGLPSDRFSAERTGGSVSTLTIQRTQQEDSAVYLCASRRTSGWSSYNEQFFGPGTRLTVL.

This clonotype was seen ten or more times. The chain employs TRBV7-3 and TRBJ2-3; possibly TRBD2 for D (5 bases). The CDR3 is 15 amino acids. Trimming took 0 bases from V and 3 from J, leaving 10 bases between them. Germline V gene data show CDR1 as SGHTA and CDR2 as FQGTGA. CDR3 nucleotides: TGTGCCAGCAGCTTAACGAGGGAGTTGACAGATACGCAGTATTTT. This codes for CASSLTRELTDTQYF.

The sample holds many counts of this clonotype. The chain is built from TRBV28 and TRBJ2-5, with unresolved D. V lost 5 bases to trimming and J lost 0 bases, with 7 bases between them. From germline, CDR1 is MDHEN and CDR2 SYDVKM. CDR3 length: 13 amino acids. CDR3 residues: CASSIRDQETQYF. The CDR3 coding sequence is TGTGCCAGCAGTATACGGGACCAAGAGACCCAGTACTTC.

V and J are TRBV28 and TRBJ2-1; D is unresolved. The CDR3 sequence is 12 residues long. The germline V gene has CDR1 MDHEN and CDR2 SYDVKM. V was clipped by 4 bases and J by 12 bases, with 13 bases between them. The CDR3, as DNA: TGTGCCAGCAGTTCCCGCGGTGTATTGCAGTTCTTC. Protein: CASSSRGVLQFF.

This clonotype was detected a few times. The rearrangement joins TRBV30 to TRBJ2-1; either TRBD1 or TRBD2 may fit D (5 bases each). Trimming cost V 5 bases and J 5 bases, with 10 bases left between them. Germline V CDR1 and CDR2: GTSNPN, SVGIG (reference sequence). This CDR3 has 12 residues. The CDR3 loop is CAWGGNHNEQFF. The CDR3 DNA sequence: TGTGCCTGGGGGGGAAACCACAATGAGCAGTTCTTC. Drawing the rest from reference TRBV30 and TRBJ2-1, the complete variable domain is SQTIHQWPATLVQPVGSPLSLECTVEGTSNPNLYWYRQAAGRGLQLLFYSVGIGQISSEVPQNLSASRPQDRQFILSSKKLLLSDSGFYLCAWGGNHNEQFFGPGTRLTVL.

This clonotype was recorded many times. V is TRBV25-1 and J is TRBJ2-1, with 12 bases that match TRBD2. The CDR3 has 16 residues. The J segment lost 4 bases and the V segment lost 3 bases, leaving 4 bases of the junction unmatched. Per the germline V gene, CDR1 is MGHDK and CDR2 is SYGVNS. The CDR3 nucleotides are TGTGCCAGCAGTGACCCTAGCGGGAGGGCTTACAATGAGCAGTTCTTC. Translated, it gives CASSDPSGRAYNEQFF.

This clonotype has at least ten counts. This chain connects TRBV10-3 to TRBJ2-7, with 8 bases fitting TRBD1. The germline V gene encodes CDR1 ENHRY and CDR2 SYGVKD. CDR3 size: 13 residues. After removal of 4 bases from V and 6 bases from J, the junction contained 5 bases not matched to a gene. DNA of the CDR3: TGTGCCATCAGTGTGGGACAGGTGGGCGAGCAGTACTTC. It translates to CAISVGQVGEQYF.

Many counts were recorded for this clonotype. This chain links TRBV30 with TRBJ2-2; unclear D gene. In germline, CDR1 is GTSNPN, CDR2 SVGIG (reference sequence). The V end was cut by 1 base, the J end by 5 bases, with 11 bases between. CDR3 size: 14 residues. The CDR3 DNA sequence: TGTGCCTGGAGTGGTCGGGCCTTGACCGGGGAGCTGTTTTTT. It specifies CAWSGRALTGELFF.

The table lists this clonotype with many counts. The chain links TRBV3-1 to TRBJ1-3; TRBD1 matches 7 bases. This CDR3 contains 13 residues. Trimming at V came to 7 bases and at J to 3 bases, leaving 3 bases not matched to a gene. Germline loops: CDR1 LGHDT, CDR2 YNNKEL (reference sequence). CDR3 amino acids: CASNGQDGNTIYF. CDR3 coding DNA: TGTGCCAGCAACGGACAGGATGGAAACACCATATATTTT.

This clonotype was counted only a few times. The V call is TRBV5-1, the J call TRBJ1-2; a possible D gene is TRBD1 (6 bases). Trimming removed 4 bases from V and 4 bases from J, with 17 bases in between. This CDR3 comprises 15 residues. Looked up from germline, CDR1 is SGHRS and CDR2 is YFSETQ. CDR3: CASSSSGQSSYGYTF. The CDR3 coding sequence is TGCGCCAGCAGCAGCTCGGGACAATCCTCCTATGGCTACACCTTC.

This clonotype appeared many times. The V and J genes are TRBV5-1 and TRBJ2-2, with D perhaps given as TRBD1 or TRBD2 (5 bases each). This CDR3 has 17 residues. CDR1 and CDR2 from the germline V gene are SGHRS and YFSETQ. Trimming cost V 2 bases and J 0 bases, with 14 bases left between them. The CDR3 sequence is CASSFLGVRANTGELFF. CDR3 DNA: TGCGCCAGCAGCTTCCTGGGGGTGAGAGCGAACACCGGGGAGCTGTTTTTT. Together with reference TRBV5-1 and TRBJ2-2, the CDR3 gives the full variable domain: KAGVTQTPRYLIKTRGQQVTLSCSPISGHRSVSWYQQTPGQGLQFLFEYFSETQRNKGNFPGRFSGRQFSNSRSEMNVSTLELGDSALYLCASSFLGVRANTGELFFGEGSRLTVL.

The table lists this clonotype with a few counts. V usage is TRBV29-1 and J usage is TRBJ2-7; D gene ambiguous. This CDR3 is 10 amino acids long. The V and J ends lost 7 bases and 3 bases respectively, with 7 bases between them. From germline, CDR1 is SQVTM and CDR2 ANQGSEA. CDR3 region: CSAGDYEQYF. DNA of the CDR3: TGCAGCGCCGGCGACTACGAGCAGTACTTC.

This clonotype was observed a handful of times. The rearrangement uses TRBV18 and TRBJ2-5, with TRBD2 identical over 7 bases. Germline V gene sequence: CDR1 KGHSH, CDR2 LQKENI. This CDR3 has 16 residues. The V gene end was trimmed by 1 base and the J gene end by 5 bases; junction bases not matched to a gene: 10. In DNA form, the CDR3 reads TGTGCCAGCTCACCACTTGGCGGGAGTGGTCACGAGACCCAGTACTTC. Protein sequence: CASSPLGGSGHETQYF.

The sample holds many counts of this clonotype. CDR3 nucleotides: TGTGCCACCCGGACGCAAAACATTCAGTACTTC. This gives the protein CATRTQNIQYF. The chain uses TRBV6-2 or TRBV6-3 and TRBJ2-4; no firm D call. Trimming cost V 10 bases and J 5 bases, with 9 bases left between them. The V gene's germline CDR1 is MNHEY and CDR2 SVGEGT. This CDR3 has 11 amino acids.

This clonotype was observed a handful of times. This chain links TRBV6-9 with TRBJ1-1; D might be TRBD1 (5 bases). The CDR3 covers 12 residues. Germline V gives CDR1 MNHGY, CDR2 SVAAGI. V gave up 2 bases and J gave up 7 bases, with 8 bases separating them. The CDR3 is CASSYLGVEAFF. The CDR3 nucleotides read TGTGCCAGCAGTTATCTGGGGGTTGAAGCTTTCTTT.

This clonotype has only a few counts. The genes are TRBV7-2 and TRBJ1-2; 8 bases line up with TRBD1. V shed 5 bases, J shed 5 bases, and the junction held 7 bases outside the gene matches. From germline, CDR1 is SGHTA and CDR2 FQGNSA. The length of the CDR3 is 14 residues. The DNA for the CDR3 is TGTGCCAGCAGCCATCCAGGGGGCGCTTATGGCTACACCTTC. This encodes CASSHPGGAYGYTF.

There are many counts of this clonotype. The genes are TRBV11-2 and TRBJ2-1; D is uncertain. V shed 1 base and J shed 4 bases, with 5 bases lying between them. Germline loops: CDR1 SGHAT, CDR2 FQNNGV. This CDR3 has 13 residues. The CDR3 nucleotides read TGTGCCAGCAGCTTAGTTCTGTACAATGAGCAGTTCTTC. It translates to CASSLVLYNEQFF.

Ten or more counts support this clonotype. The gene calls are TRBV18 and TRBJ2-4, with TRBD1 identical over 7 bases. From germline, CDR1 is KGHSH and CDR2 LQKENI. The CDR3 covers 15 residues. J was trimmed by 7 bases and V by 2 bases; bases with no gene match: 8. CDR3 region: CASSPGRTGGNIQYF. Here the CDR3 DNA reads TGTGCCAGCTCACCAGGTCGGACAGGCGGTAACATTCAGTACTTC.